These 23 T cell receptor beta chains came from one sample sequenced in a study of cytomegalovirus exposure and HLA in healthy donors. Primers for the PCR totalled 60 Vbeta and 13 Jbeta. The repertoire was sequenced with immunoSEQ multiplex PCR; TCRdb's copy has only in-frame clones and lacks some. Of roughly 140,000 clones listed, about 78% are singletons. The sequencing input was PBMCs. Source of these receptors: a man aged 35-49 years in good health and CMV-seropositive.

CDR3 nucleotides: TGTGCCAGTAGTATCGGAGGACTAGCGGGCTCCTACAATGAGCAGTTCTTC. Translation gives CASSIGGLAGSYNEQFF. The chain is built from TRBV19 and TRBJ2-1; TRBD2 matches 11 bases. J gave up 0 bases and V 3 bases, and 4 bases lay outside the gene matches. CDR1 is LNHDA and CDR2 is SQIVND in the germline V gene (reference sequence). This CDR3 contains 17 residues.

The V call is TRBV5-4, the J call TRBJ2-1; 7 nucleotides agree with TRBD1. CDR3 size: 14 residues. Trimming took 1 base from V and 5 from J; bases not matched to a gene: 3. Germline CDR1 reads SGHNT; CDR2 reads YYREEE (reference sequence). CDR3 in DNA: TGTGCCAGCAGCTTGCCCGGACAGGACAATGAGCAGTTCTTC. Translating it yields CASSLPGQDNEQFF. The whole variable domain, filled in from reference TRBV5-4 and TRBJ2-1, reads ETGVTQSPTHLIKTRGQQVTLRCSSQSGHNTVSWYQQALGQGPQFIFQYYREEENGRGNFPPRFSGLQFPNYSSELNVNALELDDSALYLCASSLPGQDNEQFFGPGTRLTVL.

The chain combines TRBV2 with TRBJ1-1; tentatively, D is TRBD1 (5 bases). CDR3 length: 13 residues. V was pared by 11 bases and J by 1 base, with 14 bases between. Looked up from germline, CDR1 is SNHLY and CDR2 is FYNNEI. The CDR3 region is CAAGLQRNTEAFF. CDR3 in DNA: TGTGCCGCAGGGCTGCAGAGGAACACTGAAGCTTTCTTT.

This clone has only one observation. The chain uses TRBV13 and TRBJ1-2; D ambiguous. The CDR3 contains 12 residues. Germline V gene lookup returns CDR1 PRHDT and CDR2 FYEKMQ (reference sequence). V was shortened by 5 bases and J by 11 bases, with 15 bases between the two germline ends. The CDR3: CASSPRLLGYTF. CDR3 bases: TGTGCCAGCAGCCCGCGGCTACTCGGGTACACCTTC. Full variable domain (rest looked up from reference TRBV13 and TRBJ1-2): AAGVIQSPRHLIKEKRETATLKCYPIPRHDTVYWYQQGPGQDPQFLISFYEKMQSDKGSIPDRFSAQQFSDYHSELNMSSLELGDSALYFCASSPRLLGYTFGSGTRLTVV.

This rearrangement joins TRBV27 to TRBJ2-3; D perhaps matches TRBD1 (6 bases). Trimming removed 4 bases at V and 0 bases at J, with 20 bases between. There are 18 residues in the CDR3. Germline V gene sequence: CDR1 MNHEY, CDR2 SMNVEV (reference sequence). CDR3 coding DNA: TGTGCCAGCAGTTCCCATAGGGGGAGCACTCCTAGCACAGATACGCAGTATTTT. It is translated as CASSSHRGSTPSTDTQYF.

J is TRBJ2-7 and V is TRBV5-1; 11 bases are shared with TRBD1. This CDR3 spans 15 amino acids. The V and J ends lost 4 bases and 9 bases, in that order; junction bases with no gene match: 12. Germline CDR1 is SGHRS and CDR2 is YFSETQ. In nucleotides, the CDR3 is TGCGCCAGCAGCGACCTGGGACAGGGGGTTCTTCGGCAGTACTTC. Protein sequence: CASSDLGQGVLRQYF.

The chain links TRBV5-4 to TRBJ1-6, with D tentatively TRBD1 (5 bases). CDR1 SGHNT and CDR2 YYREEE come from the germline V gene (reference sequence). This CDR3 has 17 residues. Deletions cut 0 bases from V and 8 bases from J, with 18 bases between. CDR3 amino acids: CASSLASGQRLDSPLHF. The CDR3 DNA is TGTGCCAGCAGCTTGGCATCTGGACAACGATTGGATTCACCCCTCCACTTT. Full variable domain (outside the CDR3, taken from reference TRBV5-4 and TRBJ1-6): ETGVTQSPTHLIKTRGQQVTLRCSSQSGHNTVSWYQQALGQGPQFIFQYYREEENGRGNFPPRFSGLQFPNYSSELNVNALELDDSALYLCASSLASGQRLDSPLHFGNGTRLTVT.

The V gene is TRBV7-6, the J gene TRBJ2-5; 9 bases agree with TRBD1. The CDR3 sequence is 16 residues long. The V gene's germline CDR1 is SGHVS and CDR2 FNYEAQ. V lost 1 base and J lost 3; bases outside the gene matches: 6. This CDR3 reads CASSLGYRGQEETQYF. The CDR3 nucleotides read TGTGCCAGCAGCTTAGGGTACAGGGGGCAGGAAGAGACCCAGTACTTC.

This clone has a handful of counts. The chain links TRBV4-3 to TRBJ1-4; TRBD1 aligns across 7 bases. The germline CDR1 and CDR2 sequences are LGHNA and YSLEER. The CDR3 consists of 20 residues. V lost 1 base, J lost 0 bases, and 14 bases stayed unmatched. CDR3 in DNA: TGCGCCAGCAGCCAAGTGGCAGGGGGAAGAATTGTGACAACTAATGAAAAACTGTTTTTT. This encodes CASSQVAGGRIVTTNEKLFF.

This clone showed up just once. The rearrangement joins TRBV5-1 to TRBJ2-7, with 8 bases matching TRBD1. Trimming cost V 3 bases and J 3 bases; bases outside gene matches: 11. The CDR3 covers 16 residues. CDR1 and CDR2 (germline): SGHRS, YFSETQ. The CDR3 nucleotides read TGCGCCAGCAGCTGGACAGGGTTCGGATTGGACTACGAGCAGTACTTC. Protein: CASSWTGFGLDYEQYF.

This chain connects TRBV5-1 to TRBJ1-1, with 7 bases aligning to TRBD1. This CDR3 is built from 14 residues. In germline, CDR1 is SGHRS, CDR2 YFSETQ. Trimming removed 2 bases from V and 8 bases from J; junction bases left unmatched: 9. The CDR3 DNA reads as TGCGCCAGCAGCTTCGACCAAAGGGGGCTCGAAGCTTTCTTT. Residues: CASSFDQRGLEAFF.

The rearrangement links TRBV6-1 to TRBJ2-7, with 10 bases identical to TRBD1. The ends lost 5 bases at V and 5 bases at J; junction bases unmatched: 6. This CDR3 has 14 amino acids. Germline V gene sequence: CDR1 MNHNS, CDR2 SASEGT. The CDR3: CASSIRDRGNEQYF. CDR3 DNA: TGTGCCAGCAGTATACGGGACAGGGGCAACGAGCAGTACTTC.

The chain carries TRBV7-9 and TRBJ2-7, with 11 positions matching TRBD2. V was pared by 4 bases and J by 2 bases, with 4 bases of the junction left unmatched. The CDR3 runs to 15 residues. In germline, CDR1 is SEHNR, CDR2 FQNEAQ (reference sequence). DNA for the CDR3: TGTGCCAGCAGCTCCGGGACTAGCGGTCCCTACGAGCAGTACTTC. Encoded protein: CASSSGTSGPYEQYF.

CDR3 in amino acids: CSVEDRRGSYNEQFF. The CDR3 DNA is TGCAGCGTTGAAGATCGGCGCGGGAGCTATAATGAGCAGTTCTTC. The chain is built from TRBV29-1 and TRBJ2-1, with 7 bases that match TRBD2. V lost 0 bases, J lost 7 bases, and 9 bases stayed unmatched. Germline V CDR1 and CDR2: SQVTM, ANQGSEA. This CDR3 is built from 15 residues.

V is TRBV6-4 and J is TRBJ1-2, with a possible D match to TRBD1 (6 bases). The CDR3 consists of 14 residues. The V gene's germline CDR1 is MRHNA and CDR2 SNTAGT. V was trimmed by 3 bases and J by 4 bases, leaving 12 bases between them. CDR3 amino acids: CASSETGGSYGYTF. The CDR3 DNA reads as TGTGCCAGCAGTGAGACAGGTGGTAGCTATGGCTACACCTTC.

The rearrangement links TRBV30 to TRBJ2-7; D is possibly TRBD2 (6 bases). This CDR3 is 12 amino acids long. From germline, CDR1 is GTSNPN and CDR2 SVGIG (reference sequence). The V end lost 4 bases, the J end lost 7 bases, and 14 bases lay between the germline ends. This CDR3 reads CAWKGRAGEQYF. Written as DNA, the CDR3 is TGTGCCTGGAAAGGCAGGGCGGGAGAGCAGTACTTC.

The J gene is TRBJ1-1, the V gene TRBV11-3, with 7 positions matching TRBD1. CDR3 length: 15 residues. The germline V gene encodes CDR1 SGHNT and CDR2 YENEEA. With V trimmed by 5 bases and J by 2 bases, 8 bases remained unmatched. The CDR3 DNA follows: TGTGCCAGCAGCCACCCGGGACAGCCTAACACTGAAGCTTTCTTT. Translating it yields CASSHPGQPNTEAFF.

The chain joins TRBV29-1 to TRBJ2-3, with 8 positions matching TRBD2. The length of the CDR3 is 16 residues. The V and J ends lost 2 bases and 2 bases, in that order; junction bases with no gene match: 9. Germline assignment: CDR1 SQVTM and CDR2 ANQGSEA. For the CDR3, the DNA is TGCAGCGTTGAAAGCGTACGGGAGGGCCCCACAGATACGCAGTATTTT. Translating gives CSVESVREGPTDTQYF.

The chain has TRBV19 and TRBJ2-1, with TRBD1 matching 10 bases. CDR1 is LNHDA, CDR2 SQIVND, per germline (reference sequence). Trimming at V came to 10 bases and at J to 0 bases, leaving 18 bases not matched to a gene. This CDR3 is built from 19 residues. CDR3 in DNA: TGTGCCACCAAAAGAGGGACAGGGGTAGCGGGCAGCTCCTACAATGAGCAGTTCTTC. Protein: CATKRGTGVAGSSYNEQFF.

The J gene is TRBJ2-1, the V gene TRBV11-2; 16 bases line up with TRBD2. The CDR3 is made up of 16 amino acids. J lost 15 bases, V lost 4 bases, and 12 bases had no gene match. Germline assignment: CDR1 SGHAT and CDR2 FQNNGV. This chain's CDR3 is CASSSGAGLAGGLTFF. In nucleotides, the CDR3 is TGTGCCAGCAGCTCCGGGGCGGGACTAGCGGGAGGGTTAACGTTCTTC. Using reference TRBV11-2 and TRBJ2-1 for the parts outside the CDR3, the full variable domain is EAGVAQSPRYKIIEKRQSVAFWCNPISGHATLYWYQQILGQGPKLLIQFQNNGVVDDSQLPKDRFSAERLKGVDSTLKIQPAKLEDSAVYLCASSSGAGLAGGLTFFGPGTRLTVL.

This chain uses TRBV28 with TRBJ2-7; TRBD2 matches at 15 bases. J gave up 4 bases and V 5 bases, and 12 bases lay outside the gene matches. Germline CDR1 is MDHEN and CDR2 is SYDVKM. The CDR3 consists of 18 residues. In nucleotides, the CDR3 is TGTGCCAGCAGTAATCCGGGACTAGCGGGGGGCCCAGGGTACGAGCAGTACGTC. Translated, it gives CASSNPGLAGGPGYEQYV.

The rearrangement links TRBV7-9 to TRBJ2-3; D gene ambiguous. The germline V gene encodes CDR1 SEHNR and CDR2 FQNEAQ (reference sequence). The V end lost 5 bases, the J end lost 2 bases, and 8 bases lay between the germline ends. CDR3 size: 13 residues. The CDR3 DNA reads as TGTGCCAGCAGCCTTCTCGTCACAGATACGCAGTATTTT. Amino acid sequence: CASSLLVTDTQYF. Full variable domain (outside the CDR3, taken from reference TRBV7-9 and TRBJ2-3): DTGVSQNPRHKITKRGQNVTFRCDPISEHNRLYWYRQTLGQGPEFLTYFQNEAQLEKSRLLSDRFSAERPKGSFSTLEIQRTEQGDSAMYLCASSLLVTDTQYFGPGTRLTVL.

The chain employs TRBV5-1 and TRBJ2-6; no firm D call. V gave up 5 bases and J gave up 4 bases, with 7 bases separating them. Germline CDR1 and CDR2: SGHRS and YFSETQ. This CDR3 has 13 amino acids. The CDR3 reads CASSVSGANVLTF. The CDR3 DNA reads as TGCGCCAGCAGTGTCTCCGGGGCCAACGTCCTGACTTTC.